One and the same sample provided the 5 T cell receptor beta chains below, sequenced in a study of cytomegalovirus exposure and HLA in healthy donors. Primers included in the PCR were 60 Vbeta and 13 Jbeta primers. Here immunoSEQ multiplex PCR was the method, and the copy in TCRdb shows in-frame clones only, minus some. The sample has 120,000 to 150,000 clones, roughly 88% seen once. The sample was PBMCs. The source is a woman aged 40 to 50 in good health and CMV-seronegative.

The V and J genes are TRBV5-4 and TRBJ2-5; TRBD2 matches 11 bases. The closer fit of TRBJ2-7 to the DNA end suggests the J call may be wrong. There are 15 residues in the CDR3. The V gene's germline CDR1 is SGHNT and CDR2 YYREEE (reference sequence). In DNA form, the CDR3 reads TGTGCCAGCAGCAAAAACCCCGGGACTAGCGGCGAGCAGTACTTC. Residues: CASSKNPGTSGEQYF.

This clone was detected only once. The rearrangement links TRBV4-1 to TRBJ2-6, with D possibly being TRBD2 (5 bases). Deletions cut 4 bases from V and 4 bases from J, with 17 bases between. The CDR3 has 17 amino acids. The germline CDR1 and CDR2 sequences are MGHRA and YSYEKL. CDR3 bases: TGCGCCAGCAGCCCCAAGGAGAGGGCTTCAGGGGCCAACGTCCTGACTTTC. It codes for CASSPKERASGANVLTF.

This chain connects TRBV5-4 to TRBJ2-7; D possibly corresponds to TRBD1 (6 bases). V dropped 3 bases and J dropped 0 bases, with 10 bases sitting between them. The CDR3 has 14 amino acids. Germline values: CDR1 SGHNT, CDR2 YYREEE (reference sequence). In DNA form, the CDR3 reads TGTGCCAGCAGCTCTCCAGGGGTCTCCTACGAGCAGTACTTC. It encodes CASSSPGVSYEQYF.

The chain is built from TRBV7-8 and TRBJ2-5, with a tentative D call TRBD2 (5 bases). With 5 bases removed from V and 1 base from J, the gap between germline ends came to 11 bases. The length of the CDR3 is 14 residues. The V gene's germline CDR1 is SGHVS and CDR2 FQNEAQ. DNA for the CDR3: TGTGCCAGCAGCCTTAGCGAGGCCCAAGAGACCCAGTACTTC. This encodes CASSLSEAQETQYF.

This clone was detected once. The chain recombines TRBV5-1 with TRBJ2-7, with 7 nucleotides matching TRBD1. V shed 3 bases, J shed 2 bases, and the junction held 11 bases outside the gene matches. The CDR3 has 16 amino acids. CDR1 and CDR2 (germline): SGHRS, YFSETQ. In nucleotides, the CDR3 is TGCGCCAGCAGCTCCACCCTGACAGGGTATCCCTACGAGCAGTACTTC. Its protein is CASSSTLTGYPYEQYF. Filled out from reference TRBV5-1 and TRBJ2-7, the complete variable domain reads KAGVTQTPRYLIKTRGQQVTLSCSPISGHRSVSWYQQTPGQGLQFLFEYFSETQRNKGNFPGRFSGRQFSNSRSEMNVSTLELGDSALYLCASSSTLTGYPYEQYFGPGTRLTVT.